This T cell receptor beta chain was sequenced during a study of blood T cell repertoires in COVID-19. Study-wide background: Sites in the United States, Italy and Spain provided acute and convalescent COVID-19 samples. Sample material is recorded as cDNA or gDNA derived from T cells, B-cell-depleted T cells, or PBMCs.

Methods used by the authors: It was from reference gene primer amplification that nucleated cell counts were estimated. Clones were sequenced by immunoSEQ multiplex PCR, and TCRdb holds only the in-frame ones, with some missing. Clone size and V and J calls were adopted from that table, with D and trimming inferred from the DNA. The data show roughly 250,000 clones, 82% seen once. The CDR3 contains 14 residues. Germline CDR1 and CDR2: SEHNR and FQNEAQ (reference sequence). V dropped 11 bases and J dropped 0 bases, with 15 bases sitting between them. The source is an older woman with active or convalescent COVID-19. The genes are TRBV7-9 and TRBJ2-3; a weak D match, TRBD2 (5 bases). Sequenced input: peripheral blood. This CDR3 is CAGEARGSTDTQYF. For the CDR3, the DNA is TGTGCCGGGGAAGCCCGGGGAAGCACAGATACGCAGTATTTT.